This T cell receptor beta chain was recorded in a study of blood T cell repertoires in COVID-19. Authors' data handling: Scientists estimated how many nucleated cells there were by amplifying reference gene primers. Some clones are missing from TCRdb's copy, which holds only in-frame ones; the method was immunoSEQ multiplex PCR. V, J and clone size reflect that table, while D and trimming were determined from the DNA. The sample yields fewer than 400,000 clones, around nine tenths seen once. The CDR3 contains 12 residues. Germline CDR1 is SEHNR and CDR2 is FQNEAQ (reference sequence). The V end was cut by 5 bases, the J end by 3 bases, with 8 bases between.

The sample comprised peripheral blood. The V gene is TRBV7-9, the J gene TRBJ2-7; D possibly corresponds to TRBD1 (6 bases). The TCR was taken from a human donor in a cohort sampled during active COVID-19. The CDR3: CASSRDIYEQYF. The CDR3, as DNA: TGTGCCAGCAGCCGGGACATCTACGAGCAGTACTTC.